This TCR beta chain emerged from a study of spatial heterogeneity in lung cancer. Study in general: The donors were approximately 65 patients with non-small cell lung cancer that was early-stage and untreated. There were, on average, more than 9.5 raw-read appearances for each unique TCR and UMI combination.

This clonotype was observed many times. The antigen remains unidentified. From the 5' RACE reads, TCRdb called clonotypes with MiXCR, one entry per CDR3 protein. The sample shows 35,000 to 55,000 distinct CDR3 sequences, around 21% of them seen only once. General study results and limits: The appearance of ubiquitous expanded tumor TCRs in blood was greater at resection than follow-up.

With V trimmed by 6 bases and J by 5 bases, 7 bases remained unmatched. Per the germline V gene, CDR1 is SGHAT and CDR2 is FQNNGV. The length of the CDR3 is 13 residues. Time point noted: blood at routine non-recurrence follow-up after resection. The input material, whole RNA from tumor, nontumor lung or frozen PBMC, was sequenced unsorted. The source is a female donor with early-stage non-small cell lung cancer. Sequencing was performed on PBMCs, taken at follow-up. V gene TRBV11-2 combines with J gene TRBJ2-7; 7 nucleotides agree with TRBD1. The CDR3 is CASRKTGSHEQYF. CDR3 DNA sequence: TGTGCCAGCAGGAAGACAGGGTCCCACGAGCAGTACTTC.